The 20 T cell receptor beta chains below were found in one sample sequenced in a study of T cells in Graves' hyperthyroidism and ophthalmopathy. Amplified regions were TCR beta CDR3 sequences from RNA transcripts. TCR CDR3 regions were first amplified by RT-PCR with HTBI primers. In TCRdb, the multiplex PCR reads were re-called with MiXCR into one record per CDR3 protein. The sample includes 250,000 to 300,000 distinct CDR3 sequences, less than 15% of them seen just once. The sequenced sample was blood. These receptors were collected from a woman between 40 and 55 years old with Graves' hyperthyroidism that later progressed to Graves' ophthalmopathy.

V is TRBV25-1 and J is TRBJ1-5, with unresolved D. Germline loops: CDR1 MGHDK, CDR2 SYGVNS. The CDR3 length is 15 residues. V lost 1 base to trimming and J lost 4 bases, with 11 bases between them. CDR3 protein: CASSEFQLVNQPQHF. The CDR3 DNA reads TGTGCCAGCAGTGAATTCCAGTTAGTAAATCAGCCCCAGCATTTT.

The genes are TRBV3-1 and TRBJ1-2; D remains ambiguous. V gave up 1 base and J gave up 0 bases, with 12 bases separating them. Looked up from germline, CDR1 is LGHDT and CDR2 is YNNKEL (reference sequence). The CDR3 spans 16 residues. CDR3 region: CASSQGAYLPNYGYTF. DNA of the CDR3: TGTGCCAGCAGCCAAGGGGCCTACCTCCCTAACTATGGCTACACCTTC. Variable domain in full (rest from reference TRBV3-1 and TRBJ1-2): DTAVSQTPKYLVTQMGNDKSIKCEQNLGHDTMYWYKQDSKKFLKIMFSYNNKELIINETVPNRFSPKSPDKAHLNLHINSLELGDSAVYFCASSQGAYLPNYGYTFGSGTRLTVV.

This clonotype was counted ten times or more. J is TRBJ1-2 and V is TRBV12-3 or TRBV12-4; D ambiguous. This CDR3 is built from 14 residues. Deletions cut 3 bases from V and 2 bases from J, with 10 bases between. CDR3 loop: CASSLTVPNYGYTF. The CDR3 nucleotides are TGTGCCAGCAGTTTGACGGTCCCAAACTATGGCTACACCTTC.

This chain connects TRBV15 to TRBJ2-1; 7 bases agree with TRBD2. The length of the CDR3 is 17 residues. V gave up 1 base and J gave up 5 bases; unmatched junction bases: 11. Per the germline V gene, CDR1 is LNHNV and CDR2 is YYDKDF (reference sequence). As DNA, the CDR3 is TGTGCCACCAGCAGAGTTTCTCCCCGACTAGCCCACAATGAGCAGTTCTTC. Translated: CATSRVSPRLAHNEQFF. The complete variable domain, with remaining parts taken from reference TRBV15 and TRBJ2-1, reads DAMVIQNPRYQVTQFGKPVTLSCSQTLNHNVMYWYQQKSSQAPKLLFHYYDKDFNNEADTPDNFQSRRPNTSFCFLDIRSPGLGDTAMYLCATSRVSPRLAHNEQFFGPGTRLTVL.

Of note for this clonotype: A much larger clone is a single base away; this may be a read error. The rearrangement uses TRBV30 and TRBJ2-5; perhaps TRBD2 as D (5 bases). This CDR3 has 13 amino acids. The germline V gene has CDR1 GTSNPN and CDR2 SVGIG (reference sequence). V was cut by 2 bases and J by 3 bases, with 10 bases left in between. This chain's CDR3 is CAWSRGPKETQYF. The CDR3 coding sequence is TGTGCCTGGAGTCGGGGTCCCAAAGAGACCCAGTACTTC.

The genes are TRBV15 and TRBJ2-3, with 9 nucleotides matching TRBD2. The germline gives CDR1 LNHNV, CDR2 YYDKDF (reference sequence). CDR3 length: 13 residues. V shed 9 bases, J shed 4 bases, and the junction held 5 bases outside the gene matches. Written as DNA, the CDR3 is TGTGCCACTAGACTAGCGGTCGCAGATACGCAGTATTTT. It encodes CATRLAVADTQYF.

V usage is TRBV19 and J usage is TRBJ2-3, with TRBD2 matching over 10 bases. Germline lookup yields CDR1 LNHDA and CDR2 SQIVND (reference sequence). The CDR3 totals 15 residues. Germline trimming cut 6 bases from V and 4 bases from J; bases unmatched to any gene: 7. This chain's CDR3 is CASRSLAGEPDTQYF. CDR3 bases: TGTGCCAGTAGGAGTCTAGCGGGAGAGCCAGATACGCAGTATTTT.

Regarding this clonotype: The conserved phenylalanine or tryptophan is not found at the CDR3 terminus, so this likely reflects a read error. The chain employs TRBV20-1 and TRBJ2-7; weak D call: TRBD2 (5 bases). TRBJ2-1 matches the DNA end more closely, so the J call is doubtful. The CDR3 is 11 residues long. In germline, CDR1 is DFQATT, CDR2 SNEGSKA (reference sequence). The CDR3 bases are TGCAGTGGTTCAGGTGACTACGAGCAGTTCTTA. Translating it yields CSGSGDYEQFL.

The chain recombines TRBV20-1 with TRBJ2-7; 7 bases map to TRBD2. Germline CDR1 is DFQATT and CDR2 is SNEGSKA (reference sequence). V was pared by 5 bases and J by 6 bases, with 13 bases of the junction left unmatched. The CDR3 consists of 14 residues. DNA of the CDR3: TGCAGTGCTCCCCCTAACCCGACTAGCTGCGAGCAGTACTTC. This sequence encodes CSAPPNPTSCEQYF.

This clonotype was seen repeatedly, ten times or more. The CDR3 coding sequence is TGTGCCAGCAGTGTGGACAGACAAGAGACCCAGTACTTC. Translating it yields CASSVDRQETQYF. This chain links TRBV2 with TRBJ2-5; a possible D gene is TRBD1 (6 bases). The CDR3 runs to 13 residues. With 4 bases removed from V and 2 bases from J, the gap between germline ends came to 8 bases. In germline, CDR1 is SNHLY, CDR2 FYNNEI.

The J gene is TRBJ1-5, the V gene TRBV28; D perhaps matches TRBD1 (6 bases). This CDR3 comprises 15 residues. The ends were cut back, 4 bases at V and 6 bases at J, with 16 bases in the middle. Germline lookup yields CDR1 MDHEN and CDR2 SYDVKM. As DNA, the CDR3 is TGTGCCAGCAGTTACGACAGGTCTAGTGGTCAGCCCCAGCATTTT. This translates into CASSYDRSSGQPQHF.

This clonotype was seen at least ten times. Written as DNA, the CDR3 is TGTGCCAGCAGTCTGGGACAGGGGGATCAGCCCCAGCATTTT. This encodes CASSLGQGDQPQHF. The chain carries TRBV12-3 or TRBV12-4 and TRBJ1-5, with TRBD1 matching over 11 bases. The V segment lost 5 bases and the J segment 5 bases; nucleotides outside the gene matches: 2. This CDR3 has 14 amino acids.

This chain links TRBV7-9 with TRBJ1-2, with TRBD1 identical over 8 bases. CDR1 and CDR2 (germline): SEHNR, FQNEAQ (reference sequence). The length of the CDR3 is 14 residues. The trim removed 6 bases at V and 4 bases at J, leaving 7 bases unmatched. The CDR3 DNA reads as TGTGCCAGCAGACCCCCGGGACAGGTCTATGGCTACACCTTC. This sequence encodes CASRPPGQVYGYTF.

This clonotype was counted many times. This rearrangement joins TRBV2 to TRBJ2-7; no clear D gene. The CDR3 consists of 12 residues. Germline V gene data show CDR1 as SNHLY and CDR2 as FYNNEI. V gave up 6 bases and J gave up 2 bases, with 8 bases separating them. CDR3 amino acids: CASSSGPYEQYF. DNA of the CDR3: TGTGCCAGCAGCTCGGGTCCCTACGAGCAGTACTTC.

V gene TRBV5-8 combines with J gene TRBJ1-5, with 10 bases fitting TRBD1. V lost 4 bases, J lost 6 bases, and 7 bases stayed unmatched. CDR1 and CDR2 from the germline V gene are SGHTS and YDEGEE. This CDR3 region has 15 residues. The CDR3 sequence is CASSRGQGRRQPQHF. CDR3 bases: TGTGCCAGCAGCAGGGGACAGGGGCGACGTCAGCCCCAGCATTTT.

This clonotype was recorded many times. The chain uses TRBV6-1 and TRBJ2-7; D possibly matches TRBD1 or TRBD2 (6 bases each). The V and J ends lost 5 bases and 2 bases respectively, with 19 bases between them. The CDR3 is 16 amino acids. CDR1 is MNHNS, CDR2 SASEGT, per germline. The CDR3 is CASSTGRALATYEQYF. The CDR3, as DNA: TGTGCCAGCAGTACAGGGCGGGCACTAGCCACCTACGAGCAGTACTTC.

This clonotype was detected only a few times. The rearrangement uses TRBV7-2 and TRBJ2-5; 11 bases map to TRBD2. Per the germline V gene, CDR1 is SGHTA and CDR2 is FQGNSA. The CDR3 is 17 residues long. J lost 5 bases, V lost 6 bases, and 14 bases had no gene match. In DNA, the CDR3 is TGTGCCAGCAGTTCGGACATACTAGCGGGAGTCAGGGAGACCCAGTACTTC. It translates to CASSSDILAGVRETQYF.

This clonotype was seen ten or more times. The V and J genes are TRBV28 and TRBJ2-3, with D uncertain. Germline CDR1 and CDR2: MDHEN and SYDVKM. The CDR3 spans 15 residues. V lost 5 bases and J lost 6, with 18 bases in between. The CDR3 reads CASSPPYLAGDTQYF. CDR3 coding DNA: TGTGCCAGCAGTCCCCCCTATTTAGCCGGGGATACGCAGTATTTT.

In its sample, this clonotype was seen many times. The chain has TRBV2 and TRBJ1-5; D not certain. Trimming took 6 bases from V and 4 from J, leaving 10 bases between them. In germline, CDR1 is SNHLY, CDR2 FYNNEI. CDR3 size: 13 residues. CDR3: CASRVGGNQPQHF. The CDR3, as DNA: TGTGCCAGCAGGGTGGGTGGAAATCAGCCCCAGCATTTT. Variable domain in full (rest from reference TRBV2 and TRBJ1-5): EPEVTQTPSHQVTQMGQEVILRCVPISNHLYFYWYRQILGQKVEFLVSFYNNEISEKSEIFDDQFSVERPDGSNFTLKIRSTKLEDSAMYFCASRVGGNQPQHFGDGTRLSIL.

V usage is TRBV4-1 and J usage is TRBJ2-1, with 9 bases identical to TRBD2. With V trimmed by 1 base and J by 2 bases, 9 bases remained unmatched. The CDR3 has 18 residues. From germline, CDR1 is MGHRA and CDR2 YSYEKL. CDR3 region: CASSQAPFSGSTYNEQFF. The CDR3 coding sequence is TGCGCCAGCAGCCAAGCTCCTTTTAGCGGGAGCACCTACAATGAGCAGTTCTTC.